This T cell receptor (beta chain) was sequenced in a study of T cells in Graves' hyperthyroidism and ophthalmopathy. Exclusions: uncontrolled infection, other autoimmune disease, pregnancy, lactation. The authors took PBMCs from over 8.5 ml fresh peripheral blood. As concerns this clonotype: Its cognate antigen is unknown.

The study's findings and limits: Blood also carried most thyroid clonotypes expanded above 0.001.

RNA transcripts were the template for amplifying TCR beta CDR3 regions. The HTBI primer set drove a first-round RT-PCR of the TCR CDR3. Using its own MiXCR run on the multiplex PCR reads, TCRdb lists one record per CDR3 protein. The data show approximately 720,000 distinct CDR3 sequences, approximately 18% seen once. The sequence came from a woman in her fifties or sixties with Graves' hyperthyroidism that later progressed to Graves' ophthalmopathy. Sequencing was done on a sample of blood.

The CDR3, as DNA: TGTGCCTGGAGTGCAGACTCAAAGGGTGAAAAACTGTTTTTT. Amino acid sequence: CAWSADSKGEKLFF. The rearrangement joins TRBV30 to TRBJ1-4; the D is unclear. The CDR3 loop spans 14 amino acids. Trimming shortened V by 1 base and J by 7 bases, and 13 bases separated the two germline ends. Germline loops: CDR1 GTSNPN, CDR2 SVGIG (reference sequence).